The rows below give T cell receptor beta chains drawn from one sample of a study of blood T cell repertoires in COVID-19. Repertoires were generated with immunoSEQ multiplex PCR, while TCRdb's copy carries only in-frame clones and drops some. This table holds around 140,000 clones, 81% found once. The specimen sequenced was peripheral blood. Source of these receptors: a human donor in a cohort sampled during active COVID-19. Each CDR3 is given with its conserved first and last residue. The order of the fields is J gene, D gene, clone size, V gene, CDR3 DNA, CDR3 protein. A D gene is named only where the DNA matches it firmly. Some rows mark clone size as missing; the rest say once, few, many or name a class of expanded clone.

J gene: TRBJ1-4; D gene: TRBD1; clone size: .; V gene: TRBV29-1; CDR3 DNA: TGCAGCGCGACAGGGGGCTGGAATGAAAAACTGTTTTTT; CDR3 protein: CSATGGWNEKLFF
J gene: TRBJ2-1; D gene: TRBD2; clone size: .; V gene: TRBV4-1; CDR3 DNA: TGCGCCAGCAGCCAAGGAAGGACTAGCGGGAGTGTGGAGCAGTTCTTC; CDR3 protein: CASSQGRTSGSVEQFF
J gene: TRBJ1-1; D gene: .; clone size: .; V gene: TRBV28; CDR3 DNA: TGTGCCAGCAGGGGCCGTTACACTGAAGCTTTCTTT; CDR3 protein: CASRGRYTEAFF
J gene: TRBJ2-7; D gene: TRBD2; clone size: .; V gene: TRBV7-2; CDR3 DNA: TGTGCCAGCAGCAAATCCACCGGGACTAGCGGGAGAAGCGAGCAGTACTTC; CDR3 protein: CASSKSTGTSGRSEQYF
J gene: TRBJ1-3; D gene: TRBD1; clone size: .; V gene: TRBV7-8; CDR3 DNA: TGTGCCAGCAGCGCGGGACAGGGGAACACCATATATTTT; CDR3 protein: CASSAGQGNTIYF
J gene: TRBJ2-6; D gene: TRBD1; clone size: .; V gene: TRBV14; CDR3 DNA: TGTGCCAGCAGCCCCGTAAAAAGGACAGGGAACCGGTGGGCCAACGTCCTGACTTTC; CDR3 protein: CASSPVKRTGNRWANVLTF
J gene: TRBJ2-1; D gene: TRBD2; clone size: .; V gene: TRBV7-2; CDR3 DNA: TGTGCCAGCAGCTTAGTTGGGACTACCAACAATGAGCAGTTCTTC; CDR3 protein: CASSLVGTTNNEQFF
J gene: TRBJ2-7; D gene: .; clone size: .; V gene: TRBV27; CDR3 DNA: TGTGCCAGCAGTTTATCGTGCTCGCACCTGTCGATCTCGCTGGGGGCGCGGTACGAGCAGTACTTC; CDR3 protein: CASSLSCSHLSISLGARYEQYF
J gene: TRBJ2-3; D gene: TRBD2; clone size: .; V gene: TRBV6-5; CDR3 DNA: TGTGCCAGCAGTTACGGGCGGGAGGGCCTCCATACGCAGTATTTT; CDR3 protein: CASSYGREGLHTQYF
J gene: TRBJ2-2; D gene: TRBD2; clone size: .; V gene: TRBV19; CDR3 DNA: TGTGCCAGTAGTAGAGACGGGACTAGCGGGAGTCGGCGCGGGGAGCTGTTTTTT; CDR3 protein: CASSRDGTSGSRRGELFF
J gene: TRBJ2-1; D gene: .; clone size: once; V gene: TRBV28; CDR3 DNA: TGTGCCAGCAGTCACTCACCTAGCTCCTACAATGAGCAGTTCTTC; CDR3 protein: CASSHSPSSYNEQFF
J gene: TRBJ2-1; D gene: .; clone size: .; V gene: TRBV7-7; CDR3 DNA: TGTGCCAGCAGCCCACGAGGGGGGGGGTACAATGAGCAGTTCTTC; CDR3 protein: CASSPRGGGYNEQFF
J gene: TRBJ2-1; D gene: .; clone size: .; V gene: TRBV16; CDR3 DNA: TGTGCCAGCAGCCCTTCAAGCGGGTCCTACAATGAGCAGTTCTTC; CDR3 protein: CASSPSSGSYNEQFF
J gene: TRBJ2-7; D gene: .; clone size: once; V gene: TRBV20-1; CDR3 DNA: TGCAGTGCTAGTTCAGAAGGCGGGGCATCCCCCTTTGAGCAGTACTTC; CDR3 protein: CSASSEGGASPFEQYF
J gene: TRBJ2-5; D gene: TRBD1; clone size: few; V gene: TRBV7-9; CDR3 DNA: TGTGCCAGCAGCTTAGGGGACAGGGCAACGGAGACCCAGTACTTC; CDR3 protein: CASSLGDRATETQYF
J gene: TRBJ1-6; D gene: TRBD1; clone size: .; V gene: TRBV25-1; CDR3 DNA: TGTGCCAGCAGTGTGACAGGGTGGGCACCCCTCCACTTT; CDR3 protein: CASSVTGWAPLHF
J gene: TRBJ2-3; D gene: TRBD2; clone size: .; V gene: TRBV9; CDR3 DNA: TGTGCCAGCAGCCTGGGACTAGCGGGAGGGAGCGATACGCAGTATTTT; CDR3 protein: CASSLGLAGGSDTQYF